The T cell receptor beta chain under discussion was sequenced for a study of blood T cells in healthy people across ages. With regard to this clonotype: Its target is not known.

Combining a sample-barcoded 5' primer with a J-beta primer mix, a second PCR ran for roughly 7 to 11 cycles. One entry per CDR3 protein results from TCRdb running MiXCR on the 5' RACE reads. The sample has 800,000 to 1,300,000 distinct CDR3 sequences; approximately 26% are singletons. Findings and caveats of the study: Per-million-T-cell TCR beta diversity fell roughly linearly with age.

The V gene's germline CDR1 is SQVTM and CDR2 ANQGSEA. Trimming took off 8 bases at V and 0 bases at J, with 16 bases between the two ends. The CDR3 length is 14 residues. In addition, the sample was reused for a study of T cells of mothers and their children. According to that study: Related and unrelated pairs show similar shaping of TCR recombination output by thymic selection.

Sequencing was performed on blood. This chain connects TRBV29-1 to TRBJ1-1; no firm D call. The receptor's source is a girl under 10 years old in good health. CDR3 protein: CSSSRVLMNTEAFF. In DNA, the CDR3 is TGCAGCTCATCAAGGGTACTCATGAACACTGAAGCTTTCTTT.